The 25 T cell receptor beta chains below come from one sample, sequenced in a study of CD8+ T cells in alopecia areata. Extracted from the samples, RNA was reverse transcribed into cDNA to serve as the sequencing template. Profiled with immunoSEQ multiplex PCR; TCRdb holds only in-frame clones, not every one. The profile covers about 140,000 clones, with 50% to 60% appearing a single time and about 4.5% taken by the ten largest. Sequenced input: CD4+ T cells sorted from blood. These TCRs come from a human donor in good health.

The J gene is TRBJ2-3, the V gene TRBV7-2, with 10 bases matching TRBD2. Looked up from germline, CDR1 is SGHTA and CDR2 is FQGNSA. The CDR3 is 16 amino acids. V gave up 2 bases and J gave up 5 bases; unmatched junction bases: 7. The CDR3 here is CASSLSLAGALDTQYF. CDR3 coding DNA: TGTGCCAGCAGCTTAAGTCTAGCGGGAGCTCTAGATACGCAGTATTTT.

This clone was counted between two and nine times. The chain combines TRBV29-1 with TRBJ2-3, with D perhaps TRBD1 or TRBD2 (5 bases each). This CDR3 is 15 amino acids long. Per the germline V gene, CDR1 is SQVTM and CDR2 is ANQGSEA. The germline V and J ends were trimmed by 5 bases and 4 bases, with 19 bases remaining between them. As DNA, the CDR3 is TGCAGCGTTTCCTGGGACCGCATCAATGCAGATACGCAGTATTTT. This encodes CSVSWDRINADTQYF.

The J gene is TRBJ2-7, the V gene TRBV14; no reliable D call. V was trimmed by 0 bases and J by 10 bases, leaving 7 bases between them. The germline V gene has CDR1 SGHDN and CDR2 FVKESK. This CDR3 has 11 amino acids. The CDR3 region has the DNA TGTGCCAGCAGCCAAGATTACAGACAGTACTTC. It is translated as CASSQDYRQYF.

V is TRBV2 and J is TRBJ2-1; D uncertain. Trimming cost V 4 bases and J 3 bases, with 7 bases left between them. Germline CDR1 and CDR2: SNHLY and FYNNEI. This CDR3 is 13 amino acids long. In DNA form, the CDR3 reads TGTGCCAGCAGTGTGACGCACTACAATGAGCAGTTCTTC. This codes for CASSVTHYNEQFF.

This clone showed up just a few times. The rearrangement joins TRBV10-3 to TRBJ2-3; TRBD2 agrees at 7 bases. V trimming: 2 bases; J trimming: 5 bases; junction bases outside the gene matches: 4. The CDR3 is 14 amino acids. Germline CDR1 and CDR2: ENHRY and SYGVKD. CDR3 protein: CAISEASGRDTQYF. Written as DNA, the CDR3 is TGTGCCATCAGTGAGGCTAGCGGAAGAGATACGCAGTATTTT.

The V gene is TRBV30, the J gene TRBJ2-1; 8 bases are a match to TRBD2. With V trimmed by 3 bases and J by 4 bases, 5 bases remained unmatched. Germline V gene lookup returns CDR1 GTSNPN and CDR2 SVGIG (reference sequence). The CDR3 is 14 amino acids. In DNA form, the CDR3 reads TGTGCCTGGAGGGTAGCGGGACCATACAATGAGCAGTTCTTC. Translation gives CAWRVAGPYNEQFF.

This chain joins TRBV29-1 and TRBJ1-2, with TRBD1 as a possible D gene (5 bases). Germline assignment: CDR1 SQVTM and CDR2 ANQGSEA. Trimming took off 4 bases at V and 7 bases at J, with 10 bases between the two ends. The CDR3 consists of 11 residues. CDR3 coding DNA: TGCAGCGTTGTAGGGGAGAGTGGCTACACCTTC. Translating gives CSVVGESGYTF.

The rearrangement joins TRBV29-1 to TRBJ2-2; TRBD2 matches at 14 bases. CDR1 and CDR2 (germline): SQVTM, ANQGSEA. The CDR3 length is 15 residues. J lost 7 bases, V lost 6 bases, and 7 bases had no gene match. CDR3 sequence (DNA): TGCAGCGTCATCCGGGGACTAGCGGGAGACGGGGAGCTGTTTTTT. Protein sequence: CSVIRGLAGDGELFF.

The V gene is TRBV4-2, the J gene TRBJ2-1; 7 nucleotides line up with TRBD2. Losses at the gene ends were 4 bases for V and 8 bases for J; bases not matched to a gene: 17. The CDR3 is 17 residues long. Per the germline V gene, CDR1 is LGHNA and CDR2 is YNFKEQ. CDR3 DNA sequence: TGTGCCAGCAGCCGCATAAGGGCGCGGGAGCTTCGCGATGAGCAGTTCTTC. Its translation: CASSRIRARELRDEQFF.

The chain joins TRBV29-1 to TRBJ2-3; D is undetermined. There are 11 residues in the CDR3. The germline gives CDR1 SQVTM, CDR2 ANQGSEA. This chain's CDR3 is CGGSSTDTQYF. The CDR3 DNA is TGCGGCGGATCTAGCACAGATACGCAGTATTTT.

The V call is TRBV5-1, the J call TRBJ2-7, with 7 bases fitting TRBD1. In germline, CDR1 is SGHRS, CDR2 YFSETQ. There are 14 residues in the CDR3. The V segment lost 0 bases and the J segment 4 bases; nucleotides outside the gene matches: 4. This chain's CDR3 is CASSLGTTGYEQYF. In nucleotides, the CDR3 is TGCGCCAGCAGCTTGGGTACGACAGGGTACGAGCAGTACTTC. Full variable domain (missing parts from reference TRBV5-1 and TRBJ2-7): KAGVTQTPRYLIKTRGQQVTLSCSPISGHRSVSWYQQTPGQGLQFLFEYFSETQRNKGNFPGRFSGRQFSNSRSEMNVSTLELGDSALYLCASSLGTTGYEQYFGPGTRLTVT.

Worth noting for this clone: One end of the junction varies from germline; a read error may be responsible. This chain links TRBV10-3 with TRBJ1-2; 7 bases map to TRBD1. This CDR3 has 11 amino acids. Germline CDR1 is ENHRY and CDR2 is SYGVKD. CDR3 sequence (DNA): TGTGCCATCAGTGAGGGACAGGAGTTTTGCTTC. Translated, it gives CAISEGQEFCF.

Many counts were recorded for this clone. The J gene is TRBJ2-1, the V gene TRBV2; D may be TRBD2 (5 bases). Germline loops: CDR1 SNHLY, CDR2 FYNNEI. Trimming took 5 bases from V and 9 from J, leaving 11 bases between them. The CDR3 is made up of 12 amino acids. The CDR3 DNA reads TGTGCCAGCAGTCCAACCGAGGGTGAGCAGTTCTTC. It specifies CASSPTEGEQFF.

This clone was detected only a few times. V and J are TRBV28 and TRBJ1-2; TRBD1 is a possible D gene (6 bases). Germline lookup yields CDR1 MDHEN and CDR2 SYDVKM. V lost 3 bases to trimming and J lost 7 bases, with 15 bases between them. The length of the CDR3 is 14 residues. CDR3 nucleotide sequence: TGTGCCAGCAGTTTTCCCCACAGGGATGTTGGCTACACCTTC. Translating gives CASSFPHRDVGYTF.

This clone has a count of ten or more. The J gene is TRBJ2-1, the V gene TRBV11-1; D is possibly TRBD2 (5 bases). The germline CDR1 and CDR2 sequences are SGHAT and FQDESV (reference sequence). The CDR3 is made up of 16 amino acids. Trimming cost V 1 base and J 0 bases, with 10 bases left between them. As DNA, the CDR3 is TGTGCCAGCAGCTTAGGGACTGAGAGCTCCTACAATGAGCAGTTCTTC. Translation gives CASSLGTESSYNEQFF.

By sample fraction, this clone is medium-sized. The chain employs TRBV5-6 and TRBJ2-7, with 7 bases identical to TRBD1. The CDR3 contains 16 residues. CDR1 is SGHDT and CDR2 is YYEEEE in the germline V gene. V trimming: 0 bases; J trimming: 2 bases; junction bases outside the gene matches: 8. The CDR3 here is CASSLGPGTATYEQYF. In DNA form, the CDR3 reads TGTGCCAGCAGCTTGGGACCCGGGACAGCTACCTACGAGCAGTACTTC.

This clone was picked up a small number of times. This chain joins TRBV29-1 and TRBJ2-3; no clear D gene. The CDR3 is 10 residues long. The V and J ends lost 3 bases and 6 bases respectively, with 4 bases between them. Germline lookup yields CDR1 SQVTM and CDR2 ANQGSEA. As DNA, the CDR3 is TGCAGCGTTGAGCCCGATACGCAGTATTTT. Translated, it gives CSVEPDTQYF.

The chain combines TRBV4-2 with TRBJ2-3; no clear D. Germline V lookup: CDR1 LGHNA, CDR2 YNFKEQ. The CDR3 sequence is 14 residues long. Between the trimmed V and J ends, which lost 1 base and 0 bases, there was a span of 5 bases. The CDR3 sequence: CASSQAPSTDTQYF. The CDR3 nucleotides are TGTGCCAGCAGCCAAGCTCCTAGCACAGATACGCAGTATTTT.

This clone turned up a few times. The chain has TRBV29-1 and TRBJ1-1, with D tentatively TRBD1 (5 bases). CDR1 and CDR2 (germline): SQVTM, ANQGSEA. V lost 5 bases and J 4 bases, leaving 20 bases between the germline ends. CDR3 length equals 15 residues. CDR3 DNA: TGCAGCGTTCCAACTAGGGGTTTTTGGGGCACTGAAGCTTTCTTT. Translated: CSVPTRGFWGTEAFF.

The rearrangement joins TRBV6-1 to TRBJ2-1; TRBD2 agrees at 14 bases. Germline CDR1 reads MNHNS; CDR2 reads SASEGT. The CDR3 is 16 amino acids. The junction had 6 bases not matched to a gene; V was cut back by 4 bases and J by 7 bases. The CDR3 sequence is CASSAAGTSGRNEQFF. The CDR3 DNA reads as TGTGCCAGCAGTGCGGCCGGGACTAGCGGGAGAAATGAGCAGTTCTTC.

The chain has TRBV4-1 and TRBJ2-7; D is possibly TRBD2 (6 bases). The CDR3 runs 17 residues. The V end lost 0 bases, the J end lost 4 bases, and 19 bases lay between the germline ends. Germline lookup yields CDR1 MGHRA and CDR2 YSYEKL. CDR3: CASSQDPLGGIGYEQYF. DNA for the CDR3: TGCGCCAGCAGCCAAGATCCCCTCGGAGGGATTGGGTACGAGCAGTACTTC.

The V and J genes are TRBV5-1 and TRBJ1-1; TRBD1 is a possible D gene (5 bases). This CDR3 contains 15 residues. Trimming left V 0 bases short and J 5 bases short, with 14 bases between. Germline CDR1 SGHRS, CDR2 YFSETQ. This CDR3 reads CASSLAGQGGTEAFF. Here the CDR3 DNA reads TGCGCCAGCAGCTTGGCAGGCCAGGGAGGTACTGAAGCTTTCTTT.

This chain joins TRBV9 and TRBJ2-5; D might be TRBD2 (5 bases). CDR1 is SGDLS and CDR2 is YYNGEE in the germline V gene. This CDR3 comprises 13 residues. V was trimmed by 4 bases and J by 5 bases, leaving 12 bases between them. The CDR3 DNA follows: TGTGCCAGCAGCTCCACGAGGGAGGAGACCCAGTACTTC. It yields the protein CASSSTREETQYF.

J is TRBJ2-7 and V is TRBV27, with a weak D call TRBD2 (6 bases). Germline CDR1 and CDR2: MNHEY and SMNVEV (reference sequence). The CDR3 is 13 amino acids. V lost 2 bases to trimming and J lost 8 bases, with 13 bases between them. The CDR3 region has the DNA TGTGCCAGCAGTTTAATGGGACTCTCGAAGCAGTACTTC. It is translated as CASSLMGLSKQYF.

This clone was detected only once. The J gene is TRBJ2-5, the V gene TRBV30; 7 bases match TRBD2. Germline V gives CDR1 GTSNPN, CDR2 SVGIG (reference sequence). The CDR3 is 14 residues long. With V trimmed by 1 base and J by 5 bases, 7 bases remained unmatched. The DNA of the CDR3 is TGTGCCTGGAGTGGACGGGGAGGGTTCGAGACCCAGTACTTC. Protein: CAWSGRGGFETQYF.